The 20 T cell receptor beta chains given below trace back to one sample, sequenced in a study of blood T cell repertoires in COVID-19. Sequencing used immunoSEQ multiplex PCR; TCRdb keeps in-frame clones, though not all of them. The table shows over 85,000 clones, with about nine tenths occurring only once. Specimen: peripheral blood. The source is a woman aged 45-59 years with COVID-19, enrolled during active disease.

The chain joins TRBV2 to TRBJ2-1; D uncertain. The CDR3 sequence is 13 residues long. Per germline, CDR1 SNHLY and CDR2 FYNNEI. Trimming took off 4 bases at V and 4 bases at J, with 8 bases between the two ends. In DNA, the CDR3 is TGTGCCAGCAGTGGCGGCTCATACAATGAGCAGTTCTTC. It is translated as CASSGGSYNEQFF.

V is TRBV30 and J is TRBJ1-1; 7 positions agree with TRBD1. Germline V gene data show CDR1 as GTSNPN and CDR2 as SVGIG (reference sequence). This CDR3 comprises 15 residues. After removal of 0 bases from V and 5 bases from J, the junction contained 9 bases not matched to a gene. CDR3 protein: CAWSVRDREFTEAFF. CDR3 DNA: TGTGCCTGGAGTGTCCGCGACAGGGAATTTACTGAAGCTTTCTTT.

The chain has TRBV15 and TRBJ2-5; no clear D gene. CDR1 LNHNV and CDR2 YYDKDF come from the germline V gene (reference sequence). The CDR3 is 13 amino acids. Trimming took 4 bases from V and 2 from J, leaving 8 bases between them. The CDR3 sequence is CATSIYDQETQYF. CDR3 in DNA: TGTGCCACCAGCATCTACGATCAAGAGACCCAGTACTTC.

The genes are TRBV6-2 or TRBV6-3 and TRBJ1-1, with D maybe TRBD1 (5 bases). CDR3 length: 12 amino acids. In germline, CDR1 is MNHEY, CDR2 SVGEGT. V was shortened by 6 bases and J by 7 bases, with 12 bases between the two germline ends. In nucleotides, the CDR3 is TGTGCCAGCAGCTTAGACAGTTATGAAGCTTTCTTT. The encoded protein is CASSLDSYEAFF.

V is TRBV19 and J is TRBJ2-2; D remains ambiguous. V was cut by 7 bases and J by 6 bases, with 12 bases left in between. Germline V CDR1 and CDR2: LNHDA, SQIVND (reference sequence). This CDR3 is 13 amino acids long. The CDR3 protein is CASTVDWAGELFF. CDR3 DNA: TGTGCCAGTACCGTTGACTGGGCCGGGGAGCTGTTTTTT.

V and J are TRBV29-1 and TRBJ2-7; tentatively, D is TRBD2 (5 bases). This CDR3 is built from 14 residues. The V end was cut by 6 bases, the J end by 4 bases, with 19 bases between. Germline CDR1 reads SQVTM; CDR2 reads ANQGSEA. CDR3 nucleotides: TGCAGCGTAATTGTAGATGCCAGACTATACGAGCAGTACTTC. Its translation is CSVIVDARLYEQYF.

V is TRBV30 and J is TRBJ1-1; D is unresolved. V lost 1 base and J 0 bases, leaving 9 bases between the germline ends. The CDR3 is 14 amino acids. Germline V gene data show CDR1 as GTSNPN and CDR2 as SVGIG (reference sequence). Here the CDR3 reads CAWSAGLLNTEAFF. CDR3 bases: TGTGCCTGGAGTGCCGGACTGCTGAACACTGAAGCTTTCTTT.

This rearrangement joins TRBV9 to TRBJ2-2; a possible D gene is TRBD1 (5 bases). The germline V gene has CDR1 SGDLS and CDR2 YYNGEE. The length of the CDR3 is 16 residues. The ends were cut back, 2 bases at V and 4 bases at J, with 15 bases in the middle. The CDR3 bases are TGTGCCAGCAGCGTGTTCCAGGGTCAGTTCACCGGGGAGCTGTTTTTT. Translation gives CASSVFQGQFTGELFF.

V is TRBV6-2 or TRBV6-3 and J is TRBJ1-1; D not certain. CDR1 and CDR2 from the germline V gene are MNHEY and SVGEGT. The CDR3 sequence is 13 residues long. V lost 4 bases, J lost 3 bases, and 9 bases lay in between. The CDR3 coding sequence is TGTGCCAGCAGTTTCTTCCGGGACACTGAAGCTTTCTTT. It codes for CASSFFRDTEAFF.

This clone was recorded once. The chain's CDR3 is CATSSLNEQFF. The DNA for the CDR3 is TGTGCCACCAGCAGCCTCAATGAGCAGTTCTTC. This chain uses TRBV15 with TRBJ2-1; no clear D gene. Trimming cost V 3 bases and J 6 bases, with 3 bases left between them. The germline CDR1 and CDR2 sequences are LNHNV and YYDKDF (reference sequence). This CDR3 is 11 amino acids long.

This clone was seen a few times. The V gene is TRBV2, the J gene TRBJ1-5; 11 nucleotides align to TRBD1. CDR1 and CDR2 from the germline V gene are SNHLY and FYNNEI. The CDR3 sequence is 14 residues long. After removal of 8 bases from V and 2 bases from J, the junction contained 2 bases not matched to a gene. The CDR3 is CASGQGAGNQPQHF. Here the CDR3 DNA reads TGTGCCAGCGGACAGGGGGCTGGCAATCAGCCCCAGCATTTT.

The gene calls are TRBV4-2 and TRBJ1-6; TRBD1 matches at 8 bases. The CDR3 runs 14 residues. Germline assignment: CDR1 LGHNA and CDR2 YNFKEQ. V trimming: 3 bases; J trimming: 8 bases; junction bases outside the gene matches: 3. The CDR3 protein is CASSHGTGDSPLHF. The CDR3 DNA reads TGTGCCAGCAGCCATGGGACAGGAGATTCACCCCTCCACTTT.

The chain couples TRBV29-1 to TRBJ2-5, with a weak D call TRBD2 (6 bases). V shed 6 bases and J shed 2 bases, with 10 bases lying between them. CDR3 length: 12 residues. Germline V lookup: CDR1 SQVTM, CDR2 ANQGSEA. The CDR3 DNA sequence: TGCAGCGTAAGCCGGGAGCAAGAGACCCAGTACTTC. Its translation: CSVSREQETQYF.

The J gene is TRBJ1-4, the V gene TRBV7-9, with D perhaps matching TRBD1 (6 bases). The V and J ends lost 5 bases and 0 bases respectively, with 13 bases between them. The CDR3 is 16 amino acids. Germline loops: CDR1 SEHNR, CDR2 FQNEAQ (reference sequence). The CDR3 DNA is TGTGCCAGCAGCGTCAGACAGGCTGCAACTAATGAAAAACTGTTTTTT. This gives the protein CASSVRQAATNEKLFF.

The CDR3 sequence: CASSANWGTSSYNEQFF. CDR3 bases: TGTGCCAGCAGTGCCAATTGGGGGACTAGCTCCTACAATGAGCAGTTCTTC. This sequence joins TRBV25-1 and TRBJ2-1; 8 bases agree with TRBD2. CDR1 and CDR2 (germline): MGHDK, SYGVNS. This CDR3 spans 17 amino acids. V lost 4 bases and J lost 0; bases outside the gene matches: 8.

The genes are TRBV4-2 and TRBJ1-1; no clear D gene. Trimming left V 0 bases short and J 4 bases short, with 15 bases between. Germline V gene sequence: CDR1 LGHNA, CDR2 YNFKEQ. This CDR3 comprises 16 residues. Here the CDR3 reads CASSQDEKQLSTEAFF. The CDR3 DNA follows: TGTGCCAGCAGCCAAGATGAGAAACAGTTGAGCACTGAAGCTTTCTTT.

CDR3 in DNA: TGTGCCAGCTCACTGAGCGAGAGCTCCTACAATGAGCAGTTCTTC. Protein sequence: CASSLSESSYNEQFF. This rearrangement joins TRBV18 to TRBJ2-1; no clear D. The germline V gene encodes CDR1 KGHSH and CDR2 LQKENI. Trimming left V 4 bases short and J 0 bases short, with 10 bases between. The CDR3 covers 15 residues.

The rearrangement uses TRBV19 and TRBJ2-2; 8 bases line up with TRBD1. Germline assignment: CDR1 LNHDA and CDR2 SQIVND (reference sequence). Germline trimming cut 10 bases from V and 5 bases from J; bases unmatched to any gene: 9. The CDR3 extends over 14 amino acids. CDR3 coding DNA: TGTGCCACGTACGACAGGGGAGAGACCGGGGAGCTGTTTTTT. Translating it yields CATYDRGETGELFF.

In its sample, this clone was seen once. The chain employs TRBV9 and TRBJ1-4; 7 nucleotides match TRBD1. Trimming at V came to 0 bases and at J to 4 bases, leaving 3 bases not matched to a gene. CDR3 size: 15 residues. Germline lookup yields CDR1 SGDLS and CDR2 YYNGEE. The CDR3 DNA reads as TGTGCCAGCAGCGTAGGGGACAGCGTTAATGAAAAACTGTTTTTT. Translated, it gives CASSVGDSVNEKLFF. Full variable domain (remainder filled in from reference TRBV9 and TRBJ1-4): DSGVTQTPKHLITATGQRVTLRCSPRSGDLSVYWYQQSLDQGLQFLIQYYNGEERAKGNILERFSAQQFPDLHSELNLSSLELGDSALYFCASSVGDSVNEKLFFGSGTQLSVL.

The CDR3, as DNA: TGCGCCAGCACTTTGCCCACACCGGGACTAGCGGGGGAACACAATGAGCAGTTCTTC. It yields the protein CASTLPTPGLAGEHNEQFF. This sequence joins TRBV5-1 and TRBJ2-1; 14 bases fit TRBD2. Germline CDR1 SGHRS, CDR2 YFSETQ. The V and J ends lost 6 bases and 5 bases, in that order; junction bases with no gene match: 16. CDR3 length equals 19 residues.